This TCR beta chain comes out of a study of T-cell memory formation after mild COVID-19. Study-wide results and caveats: Among CD4+ contracting clones, most were CM and EM, and CD8+ ones EMRA.

The junction had 5 bases not matched to a gene; V was cut back by 6 bases and J by 6 bases. The CDR3 has 14 amino acids. Germline CDR1 and CDR2: SEHNR and FQNEAQ (reference sequence). This clonotype occurred many times. The antigen is unknown. MiXCR, run by TCRdb on the 5' RACE reads, gives a single entry per CDR3 protein. The table shows about 560,000 distinct CDR3 sequences, with less than 25% occurring only once. The chain combines TRBV7-9 with TRBJ2-1, with 10 bases aligning to TRBD2. This TCR derives from an adult woman who had mild COVID-19 (a few samples of this study predate the infection). Cell type and time point are not known. Specimen: PBMCs or a T cell subset sorted from them (not recorded which). CDR3: CASRASGSPNEQFF. CDR3 nucleotides: TGTGCCAGCAGAGCTAGCGGGAGCCCCAATGAGCAGTTCTTC.